This TCR beta chain derives from a study of T-cell reconstitution after alpha-beta-depleted transplantation in children. This clonotype was counted a few times. The CDR3 runs to 15 residues. Looked up from germline, CDR1 is MNHNS and CDR2 is SASEGT. Unmatched junction bases numbered 10, after V lost 6 bases and J lost 6 bases. The authors prepared the TCRbeta library with unique molecular identifiers. TCRdb processed the PCR reads anew with MiXCR; each CDR3 protein has one entry. The top ten clones hold 2.4% of a sample with 450,000 to 600,000 distinct CDR3 sequences, around a third of them seen once.

Sequences were derived from PBMCs from the stem cell graft donor, sampled from the stem cell graft. This rearrangement joins TRBV6-1 to TRBJ2-2, with 7 bases fitting TRBD2. The clonotype comes from a human donor who donated a stem cell graft to a child with aplastic anemia. CDR3 coding DNA: TGTGCCAGCAGCAGTCGACTAGCCCCACCCGGGGAGCTGTTTTTT. Translating gives CASSSRLAPPGELFF.